Following are 8 T cell receptor beta chains from one sample sequenced in a study of shared clonotypes between healthy human individuals. Naive CD8 cells, CD45RO-negative and positively selected for CCR7, excluded terminally differentiated effector memory CD45RA+ cells. The table came from immunoSEQ multiplex PCR; TCRdb's copy has only in-frame clones and leaves some out. The sample has about 610,000 clones, approximately 96% seen once. The sequenced sample consisted of naive CD8+ T cells sorted from blood. The source is a woman in her twenties or thirties in good health.

This clone appeared a single time. The J gene is TRBJ1-2, the V gene TRBV25-1; 7 bases line up with TRBD1. Germline V lookup: CDR1 MGHDK, CDR2 SYGVNS. The CDR3 loop spans 17 amino acids. Trimming at V came to 6 bases and at J to 4 bases, leaving 17 bases not matched to a gene. CDR3 DNA sequence: TGTGCCAGCAGCGGGGGTTTACAGGGGCAGGGTAGCTATGGCTACACCTTC. Translating it yields CASSGGLQGQGSYGYTF.

The sample holds one count of this clone. This chain uses TRBV7-9 with TRBJ2-7, with 13 bases fitting TRBD2. Germline trimming cut 4 bases from V and 5 bases from J; bases unmatched to any gene: 5. Per germline, CDR1 SEHNR and CDR2 FQNEAQ (reference sequence). The CDR3 contains 15 residues. CDR3 loop: CASSSPGTSGNEQYF. The CDR3 nucleotides read TGTGCCAGCAGCTCGCCAGGGACTAGCGGGAACGAGCAGTACTTC.

The chain is built from TRBV4-1 and TRBJ2-1, with D possibly being TRBD2 (5 bases). The germline CDR1 and CDR2 sequences are MGHRA and YSYEKL. Trimming cost V 1 base and J 7 bases, with 11 bases left between them. This CDR3 is built from 14 residues. The CDR3 DNA reads as TGCGCCAGCAGCCAAGTTGAGGGTTCGAATGAGCAGTTCTTC. It yields the protein CASSQVEGSNEQFF.

The V and J genes are TRBV29-1 and TRBJ2-2; 10 positions agree with TRBD2. Germline CDR1 SQVTM, CDR2 ANQGSEA. Trimming cost V 0 bases and J 4 bases; bases outside gene matches: 2. The CDR3 spans 15 residues. CDR3 amino acids: CSVEDSSGSTGELFF. The CDR3 nucleotides read TGCAGCGTTGAAGATTCTAGCGGGAGCACCGGGGAGCTGTTTTTT.

With respect to this clone: Additional DNA sequences in this sample encode the identical CDR3. The gene calls are TRBV29-1 and TRBJ2-5; D is uncertain. CDR3 length: 10 residues. V lost 3 bases, J lost 5 bases, and 4 bases lay in between. Looked up from germline, CDR1 is SQVTM and CDR2 is ANQGSEA. Here the CDR3 DNA reads TGCAGCGTTGATGAGGAGACCCAGTACTTC. This codes for CSVDEETQYF.

The gene calls are TRBV11-2 and TRBJ2-5; 7 positions match TRBD1. Germline-derived CDR1 and CDR2 are SGHAT and FQNNGV. V lost 5 bases and J lost 5; bases outside the gene matches: 8. The CDR3 totals 14 residues. CDR3 sequence reads: CASSPRQGAETQYF. Written as DNA, the CDR3 is TGTGCCAGCAGCCCCCGACAGGGAGCGGAGACCCAGTACTTC.

CDR3 coding DNA: TGTGCCAGCAGCGCGGGAGGCTCCTACGAGCAGTACTTC. Protein sequence: CASSAGGSYEQYF. V and J are TRBV5-6 and TRBJ2-7; 8 bases match TRBD2. The CDR3 has 13 residues. V lost 4 bases to trimming and J lost 0 bases; unmatched junction nucleotides: 0. Germline CDR1 is SGHDT and CDR2 is YYEEEE. Based on the CDR3 plus reference TRBV5-6 and TRBJ2-7, the full variable domain is DAGVTQSPTHLIKTRGQQVTLRCSPKSGHDTVSWYQQALGQGPQFIFQYYEEEERQRGNFPDRFSGHQFPNYSSELNVNALLLGDSALYLCASSAGGSYEQYFGPGTRLTVT.

The chain joins TRBV28 to TRBJ1-4; tentative D call: TRBD1 (5 bases). Germline V lookup: CDR1 MDHEN, CDR2 SYDVKM. The length of the CDR3 is 14 residues. Trimming took off 3 bases at V and 6 bases at J, with 11 bases between the two ends. CDR3 region: CASSFLQADEKLFF. CDR3 in DNA: TGTGCCAGCAGTTTTTTACAGGCGGATGAAAAACTGTTTTTT.